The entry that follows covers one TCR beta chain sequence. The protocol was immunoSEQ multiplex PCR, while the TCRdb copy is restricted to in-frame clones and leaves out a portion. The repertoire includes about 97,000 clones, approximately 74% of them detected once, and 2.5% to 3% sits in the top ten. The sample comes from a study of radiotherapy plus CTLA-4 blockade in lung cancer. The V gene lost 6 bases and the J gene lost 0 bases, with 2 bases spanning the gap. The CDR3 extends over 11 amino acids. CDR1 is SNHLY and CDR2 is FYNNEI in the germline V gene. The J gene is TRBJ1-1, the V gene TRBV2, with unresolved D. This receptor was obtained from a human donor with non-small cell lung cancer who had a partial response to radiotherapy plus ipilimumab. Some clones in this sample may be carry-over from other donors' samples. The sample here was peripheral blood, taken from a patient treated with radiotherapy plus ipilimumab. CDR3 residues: CASSLNTEAFF. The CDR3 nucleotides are TGTGCCAGCAGCTTGAACACTGAAGCTTTCTTT.